This TCR beta chain emerged from a study of blood T cell repertoires in COVID-19. Methods used by the authors: Estimates of nucleated cell counts were drawn from the amplification of reference gene primers. Assay used: immunoSEQ multiplex PCR; TCRdb lists only in-frame clones, some missing. V and J calls and clone size follow that table, whereas D and trimming were derived from the DNA. The profile covers hundreds of thousands of clones, with about 87% appearing a single time and 2.5% to 3% taken by the ten largest. The germline V gene has CDR1 SNHLY and CDR2 FYNNEI. This CDR3 has 8 residues. On this clone: A read error may account for a junction end that differs from germline.

V gene TRBV2 combines with J gene TRBJ2-3; D gene uncertain. The source of this sequence is a woman in her 30s with acute COVID-19. The specimen was PBMCs or T cells enriched from blood (not recorded which). For the CDR3, the DNA is TGTGCCAGCAGTACCACTTTCTTT. Its translation is CASSTTFF.